This TCR beta chain is drawn from a study of shared clonotypes between healthy human individuals. Germline CDR1 and CDR2: MDHEN and SYDVKM. Trimming shortened V by 3 bases and J by 6 bases, and 12 bases separated the two germline ends. The CDR3 has 13 residues. All participating donors were Caucasian adults from Nashville, Tennessee. This clone was counted once. Sequencing was performed with immunoSEQ multiplex PCR; in TCRdb, only in-frame clones are kept and a portion is missing. The sample has about 690,000 clones; around 91% are singletons. Sequenced: memory CD8+ T cells from PBMCs. Indicated subset: CD45RO+ cells pooled with CCR7-negative TemRA cells. The receptor comes from a man between 18 and 35 years old in good health. Some clones in this sample may be carry-over from other donors' samples. The gene calls are TRBV28 and TRBJ2-7; D ambiguous. CDR3 sequence reads: CASSFYKRAEQYF. The DNA for the CDR3 is TGTGCCAGCAGTTTTTACAAAAGGGCCGAGCAGTACTTC.